By share of the sample, the clone carrying this T cell receptor beta chain is large. What it binds is unknown. The CDR3 consists of 13 residues. Trimming pared 2 bases from V and 2 bases from J, leaving 5 bases between. The germline gives CDR1 PRHDT, CDR2 FYEKMQ (reference sequence). This entry belongs to a study of circulating CD8 cells and anti-PD-1 response in melanoma. Overall study findings and caveats: Clonotype sharing was highest between DPOS and TIGIT subsets.

Using around 14 ng of total RNA, TCR libraries were made with the QIAseq Immune Repertoire TCR panel. Each CDR3 protein gets one entry after TCRdb re-called the reads with MiXCR. In the table there are hundreds of distinct CDR3 sequences, around 10% of which are singletons. Live CD3+CD8+TCRalphabeta+ cells were sorted into four subsets by PD-1 and/or TIGIT. This chain uses TRBV13 with TRBJ2-3, with D unclear. Sequenced material: CD8+ T cells from PBMCs, taken at baseline or after one month of anti-PD-1 therapy (not recorded which). The source of this sequence is a human donor with melanoma. The CDR3 coding sequence is TGTGCCAGCAGCTTATTCTCCACAGATACGCAGTATTTT. It specifies CASSLFSTDTQYF.